The 10 T cell receptor beta chains listed next were all sequenced from one sample in a study of T cells expressing NK-cell markers. Each CDR3 protein gets one entry in TCRdb, which reprocessed the 5' RACE reads and gives no DNA. This table lists roughly 160,000 distinct CDR3 sequences. Sequences were obtained from blood T cells: a sorted CD56 or NKG2C T cell subset, CD4+ or CD8+ T cells, or bulk PBMC T cells (not recorded which). The receptors stem from a woman between 18 and 75 years old in good health.

This CDR3 reads CSVEAGPITDTQYF. The chain is built from TRBV29-1 and TRBJ2-3. In germline, CDR1 is SQVTM, CDR2 ANQGSEA. This CDR3 spans 14 amino acids.

This sequence joins TRBV20-1 and TRBJ2-5; absent DNA, TCRdb's TRBD1 call cannot be checked. The CDR3 spans 15 residues. Germline lookup yields CDR1 DFQATT and CDR2 SNEGSKA (reference sequence). The CDR3 sequence: CSARDQWGQQETQYF.

This sequence joins TRBV6-1 and TRBJ2-2; the D gene TCRdb calls, TRBD2, cannot be checked with no DNA. The CDR3 length is 13 residues. Germline CDR1 MNHNS, CDR2 SASEGT. The CDR3: CAAFQGGTGELFF.

The rearrangement uses TRBV20-1 and TRBJ2-2; without DNA, the TCRdb call of TRBD2 cannot be checked. Germline V gives CDR1 DFQATT, CDR2 SNEGSKA (reference sequence). This CDR3 comprises 14 residues. CDR3 sequence reads: CSARLALNTGELFF.

The rearrangement joins TRBV2 to TRBJ2-7. The CDR3 covers 11 residues. Per the germline V gene, CDR1 is SNHLY and CDR2 is FYNNEI. The CDR3 protein is CASSESSEKDF.

V usage is TRBV5-1 and J usage is TRBJ2-1; the TRBD2 assignment by TCRdb is unverifiable without DNA. Germline CDR1 and CDR2: SGHRS and YFSETQ. The length of the CDR3 is 14 residues. CDR3 amino acids: CASRSGGVYNEQFF.

The V gene is TRBV7-2, the J gene TRBJ2-3. From germline, CDR1 is SGHTA and CDR2 FQGNSA. The CDR3 runs 13 residues. The CDR3 region is CASSLPWGDTQYF.

This chain uses TRBV6-5 with TRBJ2-1; there is no DNA to check the TCRdb D call of TRBD2. The CDR3 loop spans 15 amino acids. Germline assignment: CDR1 MNHEY and CDR2 SVGAGI. The CDR3 loop reads CASSSLAGGGYEQFF.

The chain recombines TRBV2 with TRBJ1-1. This CDR3 is 14 amino acids long. CDR1 SNHLY and CDR2 FYNNEI come from the germline V gene. CDR3 in amino acids: CASSLQGSNTEAFF.

The rearrangement links TRBV3-1 to TRBJ2-7; TCRdb calls TRBD1, which cannot be checked without DNA. Per the germline V gene, CDR1 is LGHDT and CDR2 is YNNKEL (reference sequence). This CDR3 comprises 14 residues. This chain's CDR3 is CASSRRDRGYEQYF.